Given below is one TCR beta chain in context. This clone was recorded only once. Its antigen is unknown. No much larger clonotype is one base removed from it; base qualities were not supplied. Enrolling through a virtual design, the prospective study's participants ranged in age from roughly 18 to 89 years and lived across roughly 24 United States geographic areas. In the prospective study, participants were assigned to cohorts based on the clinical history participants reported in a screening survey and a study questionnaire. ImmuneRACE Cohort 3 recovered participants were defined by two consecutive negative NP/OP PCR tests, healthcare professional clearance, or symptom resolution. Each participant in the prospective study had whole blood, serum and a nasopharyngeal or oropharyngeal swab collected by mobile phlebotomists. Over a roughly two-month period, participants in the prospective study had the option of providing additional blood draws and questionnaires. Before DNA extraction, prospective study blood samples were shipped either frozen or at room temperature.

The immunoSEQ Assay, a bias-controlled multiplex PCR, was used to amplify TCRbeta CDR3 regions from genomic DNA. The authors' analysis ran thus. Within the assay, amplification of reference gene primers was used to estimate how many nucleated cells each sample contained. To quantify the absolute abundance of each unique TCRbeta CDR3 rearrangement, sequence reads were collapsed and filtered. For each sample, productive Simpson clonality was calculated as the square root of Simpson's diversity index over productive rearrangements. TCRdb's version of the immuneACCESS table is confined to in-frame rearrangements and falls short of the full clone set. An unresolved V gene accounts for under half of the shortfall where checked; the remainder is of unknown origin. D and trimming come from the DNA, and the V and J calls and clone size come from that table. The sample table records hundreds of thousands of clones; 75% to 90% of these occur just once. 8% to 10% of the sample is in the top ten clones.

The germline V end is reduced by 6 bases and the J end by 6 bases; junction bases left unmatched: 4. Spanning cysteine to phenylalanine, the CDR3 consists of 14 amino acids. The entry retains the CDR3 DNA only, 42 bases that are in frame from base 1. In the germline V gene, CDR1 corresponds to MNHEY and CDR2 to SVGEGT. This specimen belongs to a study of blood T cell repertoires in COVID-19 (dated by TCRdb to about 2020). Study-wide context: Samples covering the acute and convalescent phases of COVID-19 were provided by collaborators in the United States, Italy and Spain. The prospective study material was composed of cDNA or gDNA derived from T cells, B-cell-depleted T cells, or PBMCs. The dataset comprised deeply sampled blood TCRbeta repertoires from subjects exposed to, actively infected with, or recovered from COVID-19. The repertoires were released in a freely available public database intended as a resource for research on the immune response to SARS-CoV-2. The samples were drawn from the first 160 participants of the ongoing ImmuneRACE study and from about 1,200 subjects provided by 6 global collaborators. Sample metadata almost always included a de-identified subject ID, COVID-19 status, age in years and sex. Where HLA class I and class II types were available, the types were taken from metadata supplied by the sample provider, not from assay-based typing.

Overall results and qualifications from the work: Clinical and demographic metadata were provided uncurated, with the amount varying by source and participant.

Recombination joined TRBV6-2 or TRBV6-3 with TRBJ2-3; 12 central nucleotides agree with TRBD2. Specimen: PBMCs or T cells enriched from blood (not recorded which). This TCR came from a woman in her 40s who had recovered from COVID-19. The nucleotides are TGTGCCAGCAGACCTAGCGGGAGGGCCGATACGCAGTATTTT. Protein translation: CASRPSGRADTQYF.